Sequencing of this TCR beta chain was carried out in a study of cytomegalovirus exposure and HLA in healthy donors. CDR3 size: 16 residues. Trimming took off 3 bases at V and 2 bases at J, with 18 bases between the two ends. Germline values: CDR1 SQVTM, CDR2 ANQGSEA. 60 Vbeta and 13 Jbeta primers were used in PCR. Repertoires were generated with immunoSEQ multiplex PCR, while TCRdb's copy carries only in-frame clones and drops some. The sample includes around 160,000 clones, around 78% of them seen just once. The clonotype was recovered from a woman in her thirties or forties in good health and CMV-seronegative. Sequenced input: PBMCs. The chain links TRBV29-1 to TRBJ2-3, with D possibly matching TRBD2 (8 bases). The CDR3: CSVDTSGGGATDTQYF. The CDR3 DNA sequence: TGCAGCGTTGACACATCGGGAGGGGGCGCCACAGATACGCAGTATTTT.